This record concerns one T cell receptor (beta chain) sequence. This record belongs to a study of blood T cell repertoires in COVID-19. Study details: Collection of acute and convalescent COVID-19 samples took place in the United States, Italy and Spain. Sources were T cells, B-cell-depleted T cells, or PBMCs; the material itself was cDNA or gDNA.

In the authors' workflow: Estimation of nucleated cell counts relied on the amplification of reference gene primers. The protocol was immunoSEQ multiplex PCR, while the TCRdb copy is restricted to in-frame clones and leaves out a portion. The V and J calls and clone size come from that table; D and trimming were worked out from the DNA. The data show about 310,000 clones, about nine tenths seen once. Deletions cut 0 bases from V and 7 bases from J, with 13 bases between. Germline values: CDR1 LGHNA, CDR2 YSLEER. The CDR3 has 15 residues. Donors in Cohort 3 counted as recovered after two negative PCRs, clearance, or symptom resolution.

The genes are TRBV4-3 and TRBJ1-5, with a possible D match to TRBD1 (6 bases). The sequencing sample was made of PBMCs or T cells enriched from blood (not recorded which). The TCR was taken from a woman aged 40 to 50 who had recovered from COVID-19. The CDR3 bases are TGCGCCAGCAGCCAAGATCCCAGGGGTGACCAGCCCCAGCATTTT. Its protein is CASSQDPRGDQPQHF.